The rows below give T cell receptor beta chains drawn from one sample of a study of T cell repertoires in cytomegalovirus infection. These TCRs' antigens remain unknown. TCRdb redid the calling of the reads with MiXCR, one entry per CDR3 protein. The sample carries about 340,000 distinct CDR3 sequences, about 28% recorded once. The sequencing used cultured PBMCs, collected from culture after CMV antigen stimulation. Receptors originate from a human donor in good health (CMV status not recorded). Some clones in this sample may be carry-over from other donors' samples. Each CDR3 is given with its conserved first and last residue. D genes are given only for firm matches. Only some rows state a clone size, as once, few, many or a class for expanded clones.

CDR3	DNA	D	size	V	J
CAWSVHRGETQYF	TGTGCCTGGAGTGTACACAGGGGCGAGACCCAGTACTTC	TRBD1	few	TRBV30	TRBJ2-5
CASTPGPYNEQFF	TGTGCCAGTACCCCGGGCCCCTACAATGAGCAGTTCTTC	-	many	TRBV6-1	TRBJ2-1
CANRSLTGLSYGYTF	TGTGCCAACAGATCCCTGACAGGTCTATCGTATGGCTACACCTTC	-	few	TRBV7-8	TRBJ1-2
CASSLYRGYNEQFF	TGCGCCAGCAGCCTCTACAGGGGGTACAATGAGCAGTTCTTC	TRBD1	-	TRBV4-1	TRBJ2-1
CAISATDNSGNTIYF	TGTGCCATCAGTGCAACCGATAACTCTGGAAACACCATATATTTT	-	few	TRBV10-3	TRBJ1-3
CASSVGTANTEAFF	TGTGCCAGCAGCGTCGGGACGGCGAACACTGAAGCTTTCTTT	-	many	TRBV7-8	TRBJ1-1
CASSDRYNEQFF	TGTGCCAGCAGTGACAGGTACAATGAGCAGTTCTTC	-	-	TRBV25-1	TRBJ2-1
CASSLDLSGSPGDEQYF	TGTGCCAGCAGCTTAGACCTTAGCGGTTCCCCTGGGGACGAGCAGTACTTC	-	many	TRBV7-6	TRBJ2-7
CASNSAMNTEAFF	TGTGCCAGTAACAGCGCCATGAACACTGAAGCTTTCTTT	-	-	TRBV19	TRBJ1-1
CASSFYFGQGFLKNTGELFF	TGTGCCAGCAGCTTCTACTTCGGACAGGGATTCCTTAAGAACACCGGGGAGCTGTTTTTT	TRBD1	many	TRBV5-5	TRBJ2-2
CSARVGGTNEKLFF	TGCAGTGCTAGGGTGGGGGGAACTAATGAAAAACTGTTTTTT	-	-	TRBV20-1	TRBJ1-4
CASSFLPGSGYTF	TGTGCCAGCAGCTTCTTGCCGGGCTCTGGCTACACCTTC	-	many	TRBV14	TRBJ1-2
CASSFQTGELFF	TGTGCCAGCAGCTTTCAGACCGGTGAACTGTTTTTT	-	few	TRBV7-9	TRBJ1-4
CAISGDGKVSEQYF	TGTGCCATCAGTGGGGATGGGAAGGTGAGCGAGCAGTACTTC	-	few	TRBV10-3	TRBJ2-7
CSARKSASSLRTGELFF	TGCAGTGCTAGAAAGTCGGCTAGCTCTCTAAGGACCGGGGAGCTGTTTTTT	-	-	TRBV20-1	TRBJ2-2
CASSPGTGGFDEQYF	TGTGCCAGCAGCCCCGGGACAGGGGGTTTCGACGAGCAGTACTTC	TRBD1	-	TRBV7-6	TRBJ2-7
CASSLQGTRDYGYTF	TGTGCCAGCAGTTTGCAGGGCACAAGGGACTATGGCTACACCTTC	-	-	TRBV12-3/TRBV12-4	TRBJ1-2
CASSLSTVAGPETQYF	TGTGCCAGCAGCTTATCGACCGTAGCGGGGCCAGAGACCCAGTACTTC	TRBD2	few	TRBV7-8	TRBJ2-5
CASSFYGPRVNTEAFF	TGTGCCAGCAGTTTTTATGGCCCCAGGGTGAACACTGAAGCTTTCTTT	-	-	TRBV28	TRBJ1-1
CAISESKGSRQPQHF	TGTGCCATCAGTGAGTCGAAGGGGTCGAGGCAGCCCCAGCATTTT	-	-	TRBV10-3	TRBJ1-5
CAHQDSSYNEQFF	TGTGCTCATCAGGACAGCTCCTACAATGAGCAGTTCTTC	-	-	TRBV25-1	TRBJ2-1
CASSLGIGNQPQHF	TGTGCCAGCAGCCTCGGAATCGGCAATCAGCCCCAGCATTTT	-	many	TRBV7-9	TRBJ1-5
CASSQDRTATYEQYF	TGCGCCAGCAGCCAAGATAGGACAGCTACCTACGAGCAGTACTTC	-	-	TRBV4-1	TRBJ2-7
CASSLKGFGEKLFF	TGTGCCAGCAGTTTGAAGGGGTTTGGAGAAAAACTGTTTTTT	-	few	TRBV27	TRBJ1-4
CASGWTGEWNGYTF	TGTGCCAGCGGATGGACAGGGGAGTGGAATGGCTACACCTTC	TRBD1	few	TRBV6-6	TRBJ1-2
CASSFRKTGTDTQYF	TGTGCCAGCAGTTTCCGGAAGACGGGCACAGATACGCAGTATTTT	-	-	TRBV28	TRBJ2-3
CASSKMFGTQYF	TGTGCCAGCAGTAAAATGTTCGGTACGCAGTATTTT	-	-	TRBV2	TRBJ2-3
CASSLNQGNTGELFF	TGTGCCAGCAGCTTAAACCAGGGCAACACCGGGGAGCTGTTTTTT	-	-	TRBV7-3	TRBJ2-2
CSVPLKYNEQFF	TGCAGCGTCCCGTTGAAGTACAATGAGCAGTTCTTC	-	few	TRBV29-1	TRBJ2-1
CASGSQTGRSSEQYF	TGTGCTAGTGGTTCACAGACAGGCCGGTCATCCGAGCAGTACTTC	-	-	TRBV12-5	TRBJ2-7
CSAGDSREGYTF	TGCAGCGCCGGGGACAGCCGAGAAGGCTACACCTTC	TRBD1	-	TRBV29-1	TRBJ1-2
CASSPPVSEQFF	TGTGCCAGCTCACCACCGGTAAGCGAGCAGTTCTTC	-	few	TRBV18	TRBJ2-1
CASTSGLANTDTQYF	TGTGCCAGCACCTCGGGACTAGCGAATACAGATACGCAGTATTTT	TRBD2	-	TRBV27	TRBJ2-3
CASSSPRGEGLNQPQHF	TGTGCCAGTAGTTCCCCACGGGGGGAGGGGCTCAATCAGCCCCAGCATTTT	-	few	TRBV19	TRBJ1-5
CASSFPATQQGRFSDTEAFF	TGTGCCAGCAGCTTTCCCGCTACCCAACAGGGCCGATTCTCGGACACTGAAGCTTTCTTT	-	-	TRBV7-9	TRBJ1-1
CASSFRRNGYNEQFF	TGTGCCAGTAGTTTTCGACGGAACGGTTACAATGAGCAGTTCTTC	-	few	TRBV19	TRBJ2-1
CASSLDPGAGTEAFF	TGTGCCAGCAGCCTAGATCCCGGGGCAGGGACTGAAGCTTTCTTT	-	-	TRBV7-2	TRBJ1-1
CASRSIRDSRKEYNEQFF	TGTGCCAGCAGATCTATCCGGGACTCTCGGAAAGAATACAATGAGCAGTTCTTC	-	many	TRBV11-2	TRBJ2-1
CASSSDRGREKLFF	TGTGCCAGCAGTTCCGACAGGGGCCGTGAAAAACTGTTTTTT	TRBD1	-	TRBV28	TRBJ1-4
CASSWSDYYEQYF	TGTGCCAGCAGCTGGTCAGATTATTACGAGCAGTACTTC	-	many	TRBV5-6	TRBJ2-7
CASSLLGREAYEQYF	TGTGCCAGCAGTTTATTAGGCAGGGAGGCCTACGAGCAGTACTTC	-	few	TRBV27	TRBJ2-7
CASSFSGEKLFF	TGTGCCAGCAGTTTTAGCGGTGAAAAACTGTTTTTT	-	-	TRBV12-3/TRBV12-4	TRBJ1-4
CASSLERLLNTEAFF	TGTGCCAGCAGCTTAGAAAGGCTTCTGAACACTGAAGCTTTCTTT	-	many	TRBV7-8	TRBJ1-1
CASSSLDRDEAFF	TGTGCCAGCAGTTCCCTGGACAGAGACGAAGCTTTCTTT	-	few	TRBV6-6	TRBJ1-1
CASSSIDSPLHF	TGTGCCAGCAGTTCTATAGATTCACCCCTCCACTTT	-	-	TRBV3-1	TRBJ1-6
CASRSTGGRSSEAFF	TGTGCCAGCAGATCAACAGGGGGCCGCAGTTCTGAAGCTTTCTTT	TRBD1	-	TRBV6-1	TRBJ1-1
CASTRPGTGGYGYTF	TGTGCCAGCACCCGCCCCGGGACAGGGGGCTATGGCTACACCTTC	TRBD1	few	TRBV6-8	TRBJ1-2
CASSLNSGGARNEQFF	TGTGCCAGCAGCTTAAACAGCGGGGGGGCCAGGAATGAGCAGTTCTTC	TRBD2	few	TRBV7-3	TRBJ2-1
CASREEGGYTEAFF	TGTGCCAGCCGGGAGGAAGGGGGGTACACTGAAGCTTTCTTT	-	-	TRBV6-4	TRBJ1-1
CASSLARQGARANYGYTF	TGTGCCAGCAGCTTAGCGCGACAGGGGGCACGGGCTAACTATGGCTACACCTTC	TRBD1	few	TRBV7-8	TRBJ1-2
CASSVGTASNQPQHF	TGTGCCAGCAGCGTCGGGACGGCCAGCAATCAGCCCCAGCATTTT	-	-	TRBV7-9	TRBJ1-5
CASSIYGRNYGYTF	TGTGCCAGTAGTATCTACGGTCGGAACTATGGCTACACCTTC	-	-	TRBV19	TRBJ1-2
CASSLTQGSPLGYEQYF	TGTGCCAGCAGTTTAACCCAGGGCAGTCCCTTGGGCTACGAGCAGTACTTC	-	-	TRBV27	TRBJ2-7